This T cell receptor (beta chain) appears in the sequencing data of a study of Ad26.COV2.S vaccination and SARS-CoV-2 variants (dated by TCRdb to 2020 to 2023). For context, the study as a whole: Donors in the vaccine arm were drawn from COV1001, a multicentre, randomized, double-blind, placebo-controlled phase I-IIa trial testing Ad26.COV2.S in healthy adults. Ad26.COV2.S was administered intramuscularly at 5 x 10^10 or 1 x 10^11 viral particles, either as a single shot or as two shots given 56 days apart. The specificity and breadth of SARS-CoV-2-reactive T cell receptors after Ad26.COV2.S vaccination were assessed by TCRbeta repertoire sequencing. The TCR-sequenced set comprised around 30 samples: some 19 Ad26.COV2.S vaccine recipients, 5 placebo recipients and 8 SARS-CoV-2 convalescent individuals. Trial participants were randomized into five groups of five, in which low-dose or high-dose Ad26.COV2.S was given once or twice, or placebo was given on both occasions. Throughout the experiments and outcome assessment, investigators stayed blinded to trial group allocation.

Points the paper makes about the study in general: Comparable non-spike TCR breadth was observed between vaccine and placebo recipients, consistent with only spike being contained in the vaccine. The study lacked the statistical power to compare responses across vaccine doses or regimens. Higher spike-specific TCR breadth was observed in Ad26.COV2.S recipients than in placebo recipients (P = 0.0014). The authors noted that total T cell responses may have been underestimated by the TCR breadth and depth analyses. After vaccination, substantial breadth of spike-specific CD8+ and CD4+ T cell responses was reported.

The immunoSEQ Assay was used to sequence TCRbeta CDR3 regions. After extraction, genomic DNA underwent amplification by bias-controlled multiplex PCR, followed by high-throughput sequencing. The original methods were these. To quantify the absolute abundance of every unique TCRbeta CDR3 region, sequences were collapsed and filtered. T cell fraction was estimated by normalization of TCRbeta template counts to usable DNA, with usable DNA being measured through amplification of reference genes present in all nucleated cells. Repertoire TCRs were annotated as SARS-CoV-2-specific by exact matching of V gene, CDR3 amino acid sequence and J gene to a known reactive TCR set. MIRA supplied the reference SARS-CoV-2 TCR set, which was filtered for enrichment in COVID-19-positive ImmuneCODE repertoires so that public or cross-reactive TCRs were removed. Using the MIRA antigens, annotated TCRs were further analysed by specific ORF or by position within an ORF. Depth was the summed frequency of annotated unique rearrangements, while breadth was defined as annotated unique rearrangements over total unique productive rearrangements. Group comparisons of TCR breadth used two-sided Wilcoxon rank-sum tests. The table comes from immuneACCESS by way of TCRdb, which keeps in-frame sequences with V and J called. Part of the clones is missing from these tables; in studies checked, under half for an unresolved V gene and the rest for unknown reasons. V, J and clone size derive from that table, while D and trimming were established from the DNA sequence. The sample table holds some 640,000 clones, of which around 89% were seen once. The biggest ten clones account for approximately 1.5% of the sample.

This specimen's treatment or condition label, per the study, means: around 19 received Ad26.COV2.S at low or high dose, single or two shots; 5 received placebo; per-sample allocation not given. Repertoires of vaccine and placebo recipients were sequenced from samples collected on day 63 after the first injection. In Cohort 1b, 20 to 25 adults aged 18-55 years were enrolled at a single site in Boston, USA, between 29 July and 7 August 2020. Ad26.COV2.S consisted of a replication-incompetent adenovirus type 26 vector by which a prefusion-stabilized SARS-CoV-2 spike protein from the original Wuhan strain was expressed. With regard to this clone: Its antigen is still unknown. Base-call qualities are not available, and no considerably larger clone is one nucleotide away. Different DNA sequences within this sample yield the same CDR3.

CDR1 and CDR2 were assigned from the germline V gene (reference sequence) as SEHNR and FQNEAQ. The CDR3 numbers 12 residues from cysteine through phenylalanine. Of the read, only the CDR3 DNA is kept; its 36 bases are in frame from base 1. Trimming costs V 2 bases and J 5 bases, and their ends lie 6 bases apart. The input for sequencing was peripheral blood, taken in a trial of Ad26.COV2.S vaccine versus placebo. This sequence originates from a person between 18 and 60 years old who received the Ad26.COV2.S COVID-19 vaccine or a placebo. The chain joins TRBV7-9 to TRBJ2-5, with a tentative D gene TRBD1 over 6 matching bases. The nucleotide sequence is TGTGCCAGCAGCTTAAGGGGGGAGACCCAGTACTTC. Its product reads: CASSLRGETQYF.